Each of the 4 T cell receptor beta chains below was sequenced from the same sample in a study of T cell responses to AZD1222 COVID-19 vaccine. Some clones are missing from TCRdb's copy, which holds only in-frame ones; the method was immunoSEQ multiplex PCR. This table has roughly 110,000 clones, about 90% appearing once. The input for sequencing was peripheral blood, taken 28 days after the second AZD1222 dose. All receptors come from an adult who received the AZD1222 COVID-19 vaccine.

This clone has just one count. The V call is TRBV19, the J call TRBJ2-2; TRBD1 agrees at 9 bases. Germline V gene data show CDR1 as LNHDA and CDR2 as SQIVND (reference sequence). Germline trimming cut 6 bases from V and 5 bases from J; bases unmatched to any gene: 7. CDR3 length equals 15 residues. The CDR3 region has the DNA TGTGCCAGTAGGTCCGGGACAGGGAGGACCGGGGAGCTGTTTTTT. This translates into CASRSGTGRTGELFF.

CDR3 sequence: CASSLQGPTNEKLFF. The CDR3 DNA reads TGCGCCAGCAGCCTACAGGGACCAACTAATGAAAAACTGTTTTTT. The gene calls are TRBV4-1 and TRBJ1-4; the D gene is possibly TRBD1 (6 bases). The CDR3 length is 15 residues. Germline V gene lookup returns CDR1 MGHRA and CDR2 YSYEKL. The germline V and J ends were trimmed by 4 bases and 0 bases, with 9 bases remaining between them.

The DNA for the CDR3 is TGTGCCACCCTCACCGGGCTAGCGGATCAAGAGACCCAGTACTTC. Its protein product is CATLTGLADQETQYF. The J gene is TRBJ2-5, the V gene TRBV2, with 7 bases identical to TRBD2. The junction had 13 bases not matched to a gene; V was cut back by 10 bases and J by 2 bases. Germline-derived CDR1 and CDR2 are SNHLY and FYNNEI. This CDR3 is built from 15 residues. Full variable domain (rest looked up from reference TRBV2 and TRBJ2-5): EPEVTQTPSHQVTQMGQEVILRCVPISNHLYFYWYRQILGQKVEFLVSFYNNEISEKSEIFDDQFSVERPDGSNFTLKIRSTKLEDSAMYFCATLTGLADQETQYFGPGTRLLVL.

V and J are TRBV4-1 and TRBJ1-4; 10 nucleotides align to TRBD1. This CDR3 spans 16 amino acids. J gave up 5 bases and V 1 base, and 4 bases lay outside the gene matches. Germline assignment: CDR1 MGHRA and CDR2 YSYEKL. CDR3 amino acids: CASSQVRGQGNEKLFF. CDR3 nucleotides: TGCGCCAGCAGCCAAGTAAGGGGACAGGGGAATGAAAAACTGTTTTTT.